A selection of T cell receptor beta chains follows, all from one sample in a study of cytomegalovirus exposure and HLA in healthy donors. Assay: immunoSEQ multiplex PCR; the TCRdb copy retains only in-frame clones and omits some. This sample yields about 160,000 clones, of which roughly 80% are seen a single time; about 4.4% belongs to the top ten. The material sequenced was PBMCs. The receptors stem from a man in his forties in good health and CMV-seronegative. Both conserved end residues are part of each CDR3. Fields, in order: V gene, clone size, D gene, J gene, CDR3 protein, CDR3 DNA. A D gene is named only where the DNA matches it firmly. Expanded clones are given a class, and other clones once, few, many or no size at all.

v_call: TRBV5-6; clone_size: .; d_call: TRBD1; j_call: TRBJ1-4; cdr3_aa: CASSFMDRVGNEKLFF; cdr3_nt: TGTGCCAGCAGCTTCATGGACAGGGTTGGTAATGAAAAACTGTTTTTT
v_call: TRBV7-3; clone_size: once; d_call: TRBD1; j_call: TRBJ1-2; cdr3_aa: CASSSYGTGSGYTF; cdr3_nt: TGTGCCAGCAGCTCTTACGGGACAGGCTCCGGCTACACCTTC
v_call: TRBV6-1; clone_size: .; d_call: TRBD1; j_call: TRBJ1-5; cdr3_aa: CASRGDSSSNQPQHF; cdr3_nt: TGTGCCAGCAGGGGGGACAGTAGTAGCAATCAGCCCCAGCATTTT
v_call: TRBV9; clone_size: .; d_call: .; j_call: TRBJ1-1; cdr3_aa: CASSSTPVRSDTEAFF; cdr3_nt: TGTGCCAGCAGTTCGACTCCAGTGAGGTCGGACACTGAAGCTTTCTTT
v_call: TRBV5-1; clone_size: .; d_call: TRBD1; j_call: TRBJ2-1; cdr3_aa: CASSLPGTGPYNEQFF; cdr3_nt: TGCGCCAGCAGCTTGCCCGGGACAGGGCCCTACAATGAGCAGTTCTTC
v_call: TRBV6-1; clone_size: .; d_call: .; j_call: TRBJ1-1; cdr3_aa: CASGRTHGNTEAFF; cdr3_nt: TGTGCCAGCGGACGGACACACGGGAACACTGAAGCTTTCTTT
v_call: TRBV15; clone_size: .; d_call: TRBD2; j_call: TRBJ2-1; cdr3_aa: CATSRVSGVGNEQFF; cdr3_nt: TGTGCCACCAGCAGAGTTAGCGGGGTGGGGAATGAGCAGTTCTTC
v_call: TRBV5-1; clone_size: .; d_call: .; j_call: TRBJ1-2; cdr3_aa: CASSSPGGHGYTF; cdr3_nt: TGCGCCAGCAGCTCCCCCGGAGGGCATGGCTACACCTTC
v_call: TRBV7-9; clone_size: .; d_call: .; j_call: TRBJ2-1; cdr3_aa: CASSPGVNEQFF; cdr3_nt: TGTGCCAGCAGCCCGGGGGTGAATGAGCAGTTCTTC
v_call: TRBV2; clone_size: .; d_call: .; j_call: TRBJ1-2; cdr3_aa: CASSASGYSGYTF; cdr3_nt: TGTGCCAGCAGTGCCTCGGGGTACTCTGGCTACACCTTC
v_call: TRBV27; clone_size: .; d_call: TRBD1; j_call: TRBJ1-3; cdr3_aa: CASSSTGFLGNTIYF; cdr3_nt: TGTGCCAGCAGTTCGACAGGGTTTCTTGGAAACACCATATATTTT
v_call: TRBV11-2; clone_size: .; d_call: TRBD1; j_call: TRBJ2-1; cdr3_aa: CASSLETGAMFF; cdr3_nt: TGTGCCAGCAGCTTGGAAACAGGGGCTATGTTCTTC
v_call: TRBV9; clone_size: .; d_call: TRBD1; j_call: TRBJ1-2; cdr3_aa: CASSVDGRDRGFGYTF; cdr3_nt: TGTGCCAGCAGCGTAGATGGCCGGGACAGGGGGTTTGGCTACACCTTC
v_call: TRBV5-6; clone_size: .; d_call: TRBD1; j_call: TRBJ2-6; cdr3_aa: CASSSQGAGANVLTF; cdr3_nt: TGTGCCAGCAGCTCACAGGGGGCTGGGGCCAACGTCCTGACTTTC
v_call: TRBV6-5; clone_size: .; d_call: .; j_call: TRBJ2-2; cdr3_aa: CASSSRAGELFF; cdr3_nt: TGTGCCAGCAGTTCCCGAGCCGGGGAGCTGTTTTTT
v_call: TRBV27; clone_size: .; d_call: TRBD2; j_call: TRBJ2-7; cdr3_aa: CASSLGGIGYEQYF; cdr3_nt: TGTGCCAGCTCGCTCGGGGGGATAGGGTACGAGCAGTACTTC
v_call: TRBV9; clone_size: .; d_call: .; j_call: TRBJ2-5; cdr3_aa: CASSVEGTAGSETQYF; cdr3_nt: TGTGCCAGCAGCGTAGAAGGGACGGCGGGGTCGGAGACCCAGTACTTC
v_call: TRBV7-2; clone_size: .; d_call: .; j_call: TRBJ2-7; cdr3_aa: CASSSTTFYEQYF; cdr3_nt: TGTGCCAGCAGCTCCACCACTTTCTACGAGCAGTACTTC
v_call: TRBV11-2; clone_size: .; d_call: .; j_call: TRBJ1-4; cdr3_aa: CASSLAEGSGKLFF; cdr3_nt: TGTGCCAGCAGCTTAGCTGAGGGATCGGGAAAACTGTTTTTT
v_call: TRBV7-7; clone_size: .; d_call: TRBD1; j_call: TRBJ2-7; cdr3_aa: CASSPRTGGLSEQYF; cdr3_nt: TGTGCTAGCAGCCCACGGACAGGGGGACTGAGCGAGCAGTACTTC
v_call: TRBV29-1; clone_size: .; d_call: TRBD1; j_call: TRBJ2-5; cdr3_aa: CSVEPPTGEETQYF; cdr3_nt: TGCAGCGTCGAACCGCCCACAGGGGAAGAGACCCAGTACTTC
v_call: TRBV12-5; clone_size: .; d_call: TRBD1; j_call: TRBJ2-2; cdr3_aa: CASGLGTGGTGELFF; cdr3_nt: TGTGCTAGTGGTTTGGGGACAGGTGGAACCGGGGAGCTGTTTTTT
v_call: TRBV4-1; clone_size: .; d_call: .; j_call: TRBJ1-2; cdr3_aa: CASSQALEGYGYTF; cdr3_nt: TGCGCCAGCAGCCAAGCATTGGAGGGCTATGGCTACACCTTC
v_call: TRBV27; clone_size: few; d_call: .; j_call: TRBJ1-5; cdr3_aa: CASSWGGAGQPQHF; cdr3_nt: TGTGCCAGCAGTTGGGGGGGCGCAGGGCAGCCCCAGCATTTT
v_call: TRBV5-6; clone_size: .; d_call: .; j_call: TRBJ2-3; cdr3_aa: CASSLELTPQLNTQYF; cdr3_nt: TGTGCCAGCAGCTTGGAGTTAACTCCACAACTAAATACGCAGTATTTT
v_call: TRBV6-5; clone_size: .; d_call: TRBD2; j_call: TRBJ2-2; cdr3_aa: CASRGPGRGGELFF; cdr3_nt: TGTGCCAGTAGGGGCCCCGGGAGGGGCGGGGAGCTGTTTTTT
v_call: TRBV28; clone_size: .; d_call: .; j_call: TRBJ2-7; cdr3_aa: CASSYDSMSYEQYF; cdr3_nt: TGTGCCAGCAGCTATGACAGTATGTCCTACGAGCAGTACTTC
v_call: TRBV5-4; clone_size: .; d_call: TRBD1; j_call: TRBJ2-7; cdr3_aa: CASSSWTGADSYEQYF; cdr3_nt: TGTGCCAGCAGCTCCTGGACAGGGGCCGATTCCTACGAGCAGTACTTC
v_call: TRBV7-6; clone_size: few; d_call: TRBD2; j_call: TRBJ2-2; cdr3_aa: CASSLGLAATGELFF; cdr3_nt: TGTGCCAGCAGCTTAGGACTAGCGGCCACCGGGGAGCTGTTTTTT
v_call: TRBV7-6; clone_size: .; d_call: .; j_call: TRBJ2-3; cdr3_aa: CASSVQGSGTDTQYF; cdr3_nt: TGTGCCAGCAGCGTACAGGGCTCGGGCACAGATACGCAGTATTTT
v_call: TRBV6-4; clone_size: .; d_call: TRBD1; j_call: TRBJ2-1; cdr3_aa: CASSALTGGAHNEQFF; cdr3_nt: TGTGCCAGCAGTGCCTTGACAGGGGGCGCACACAATGAGCAGTTCTTC
v_call: TRBV7-3; clone_size: .; d_call: .; j_call: TRBJ2-2; cdr3_aa: CASRATGELFF; cdr3_nt: TGTGCCAGCAGAGCCACCGGGGAGCTGTTTTTT
v_call: TRBV7-9; clone_size: .; d_call: .; j_call: TRBJ2-5; cdr3_aa: CASSLSGSEGETQYF; cdr3_nt: TGTGCCAGCAGCTTATCAGGGTCGGAAGGGGAGACCCAGTACTTC
v_call: TRBV18; clone_size: .; d_call: TRBD1; j_call: TRBJ2-1; cdr3_aa: CASSPSGQGIGNEQFF; cdr3_nt: TGTGCCAGCTCACCTTCGGGACAGGGTATAGGGAATGAGCAGTTCTTC
v_call: TRBV7-2; clone_size: .; d_call: TRBD1; j_call: TRBJ1-3; cdr3_aa: CASSLLTGSGNTIYF; cdr3_nt: TGTGCCAGCAGCTTACTGACAGGGAGTGGAAACACCATATATTTT
v_call: TRBV2; clone_size: .; d_call: .; j_call: TRBJ2-5; cdr3_aa: CASIGGRETQYF; cdr3_nt: TGTGCCAGCATTGGCGGGCGGGAGACCCAGTACTTC
v_call: TRBV9; clone_size: .; d_call: .; j_call: TRBJ2-1; cdr3_aa: CASSGQVYNEQFF; cdr3_nt: TGTGCCAGCAGCGGACAGGTATACAATGAGCAGTTCTTC
v_call: TRBV6-5; clone_size: .; d_call: .; j_call: TRBJ1-5; cdr3_aa: CASREGNQPQHF; cdr3_nt: TGTGCCAGCAGGGAGGGGAATCAGCCCCAGCATTTT
v_call: TRBV5-6; clone_size: .; d_call: TRBD1; j_call: TRBJ2-2; cdr3_aa: CASSWGQTGELFF; cdr3_nt: TGTGCCAGCAGTTGGGGACAGACCGGGGAGCTGTTTTTT
v_call: TRBV27; clone_size: .; d_call: .; j_call: TRBJ2-7; cdr3_aa: CASRQGPYEQYF; cdr3_nt: TGTGCCAGCAGACAGGGTCCCTACGAGCAGTACTTC
v_call: TRBV9; clone_size: .; d_call: TRBD1; j_call: TRBJ2-3; cdr3_aa: CASSGRGRSSDTQYF; cdr3_nt: TGTGCCAGCAGCGGCAGGGGGCGTTCGTCAGATACGCAGTATTTT
v_call: TRBV4-1; clone_size: .; d_call: .; j_call: TRBJ2-2; cdr3_aa: CASSQFQMNTGELFF; cdr3_nt: TGCGCCAGCAGCCAATTCCAGATGAACACCGGGGAGCTGTTTTTT
v_call: TRBV7-9; clone_size: .; d_call: .; j_call: TRBJ2-3; cdr3_aa: CASSSTGSHDTQYF; cdr3_nt: TGTGCCAGCAGCTCGACAGGTTCCCACGATACGCAGTATTTT
v_call: TRBV7-9; clone_size: .; d_call: TRBD2; j_call: TRBJ2-7; cdr3_aa: CASVTSGNYEQYF; cdr3_nt: TGTGCCAGCGTGACTAGCGGCAATTACGAGCAGTACTTC
v_call: TRBV29-1; clone_size: .; d_call: .; j_call: TRBJ2-1; cdr3_aa: CSGQVGYNEQFF; cdr3_nt: TGCAGCGGGCAAGTTGGCTACAATGAGCAGTTCTTC
v_call: TRBV10-3; clone_size: .; d_call: TRBD1; j_call: TRBJ1-5; cdr3_aa: CAISETGAGYQPQHF; cdr3_nt: TGTGCCATCAGTGAGACAGGGGCCGGCTATCAGCCCCAGCATTTT
v_call: TRBV28; clone_size: few; d_call: TRBD1; j_call: TRBJ2-5; cdr3_aa: CASSPPPPGQGQETQYF; cdr3_nt: TGTGCCAGCAGTCCTCCGCCCCCGGGACAGGGACAAGAGACCCAGTACTTC
v_call: TRBV28; clone_size: few; d_call: .; j_call: TRBJ1-1; cdr3_aa: CASSNGGQRNTEAFF; cdr3_nt: TGTGCCAGCAGTAACGGTGGACAGCGGAACACTGAAGCTTTCTTT
v_call: TRBV7-2; clone_size: .; d_call: TRBD1; j_call: TRBJ2-2; cdr3_aa: CASSRDRVDTGELFF; cdr3_nt: TGTGCCAGCAGCCGAGACAGGGTAGACACCGGGGAGCTGTTTTTT
v_call: TRBV15; clone_size: .; d_call: TRBD1; j_call: TRBJ1-1; cdr3_aa: CATSIDRGPTEAFF; cdr3_nt: TGTGCCACCAGCATAGACAGGGGGCCGACTGAAGCTTTCTTT
v_call: TRBV4-1; clone_size: .; d_call: TRBD1; j_call: TRBJ1-4; cdr3_aa: CASSPRPGTGGLGNEKLFF; cdr3_nt: TGCGCCAGCAGCCCCCGTCCCGGGACAGGGGGCTTGGGTAATGAAAAACTGTTTTTT
v_call: TRBV7-9; clone_size: .; d_call: .; j_call: TRBJ2-5; cdr3_aa: CASSLGPGGETQYF; cdr3_nt: TGTGCCAGCAGCTTAGGCCCAGGAGGGGAGACCCAGTACTTC